A single sample is the source of the 14 T cell receptor beta chains below, sequenced in a study of cytomegalovirus exposure and HLA in healthy donors. Primers included in the PCR were 60 Vbeta and 13 Jbeta primers. The assay was immunoSEQ multiplex PCR, and TCRdb's table has in-frame clones only and misses some. The sample gives 77,000 or so clones, around 79% of which show up once; around 1.5% is in the top ten. Sequenced material: PBMCs. The receptors come from a man aged 35-49 years in good health and CMV-seronegative.

This chain uses TRBV6-6 with TRBJ2-7, with 11 positions matching TRBD2. The CDR3 spans 14 residues. CDR1 and CDR2 from the germline V gene are MNHNY and SVGAGI (reference sequence). The V gene end was trimmed by 7 bases and the J gene end by 2 bases; junction bases not matched to a gene: 4. CDR3 protein: CASIPGLAAYEQYF. CDR3 nucleotide sequence: TGTGCCAGCATTCCGGGACTAGCGGCCTACGAGCAGTACTTC.

This rearrangement joins TRBV19 to TRBJ2-2; perhaps TRBD2 as D (5 bases). V lost 1 base, J lost 4 bases, and 10 bases lay in between. The germline V gene has CDR1 LNHDA and CDR2 SQIVND (reference sequence). CDR3 length: 15 residues. The DNA for the CDR3 is TGTGCCAGTAGTATAGGAGGGTTCGGCACCGGGGAGCTGTTTTTT. Its translation: CASSIGGFGTGELFF.

The chain carries TRBV5-1 and TRBJ2-2; D is perhaps TRBD1 (5 bases). Germline V gene data show CDR1 as SGHRS and CDR2 as YFSETQ. The V and J ends lost 1 base and 7 bases respectively, with 11 bases between them. The CDR3 has 14 residues. In DNA, the CDR3 is TGCGCCAGCAGCTTGTTGACAGTGGGCGGGGAGCTGTTTTTT. Translating gives CASSLLTVGGELFF.

This rearrangement joins TRBV2 to TRBJ2-1; 10 bases line up with TRBD2. Germline CDR1 reads SNHLY; CDR2 reads FYNNEI. V shed 8 bases and J 5 bases; nucleotides not matched to a gene: 6. The CDR3 runs to 14 residues. The CDR3 bases are TGTGCCAGCTCAGCGGGAGGGCTGAACAATGAGCAGTTCTTC. Translation gives CASSAGGLNNEQFF.

V and J are TRBV6-5 and TRBJ1-3, with 9 bases fitting TRBD1. The V segment lost 0 bases and the J segment 6 bases; nucleotides outside the gene matches: 3. The CDR3 extends over 15 amino acids. Germline lookup yields CDR1 MNHEY and CDR2 SVGAGI. The CDR3 protein is CASSYSDRGVNTIYF. DNA of the CDR3: TGTGCCAGCAGTTACTCCGACAGGGGGGTAAACACCATATATTTT.

This chain links TRBV7-6 with TRBJ2-5; TRBD1 aligns across 10 bases. The closer fit of TRBJ2-7 to the DNA end suggests the J call may be wrong. In germline, CDR1 is SGHVS, CDR2 FNYEAQ. This CDR3 has 14 amino acids. CDR3 nucleotide sequence: TGTGCCAGCAGCCCGGGACAGGGGAACTACGAGCAGTACTTC. Translated, it gives CASSPGQGNYEQYF.

This clone showed up just once. This chain connects TRBV18 to TRBJ1-5; TRBD1 matches at 7 bases. V shed 3 bases and J 1 base; nucleotides not matched to a gene: 0. Germline-derived CDR1 and CDR2 are KGHSH and LQKENI. This CDR3 region has 14 residues. The CDR3 nucleotides read TGTGCCAGCTCACCGGGACAGAGCAATCAGCCCCAGCATTTT. Translating gives CASSPGQSNQPQHF. The whole variable domain, remainder taken from reference TRBV18 and TRBJ1-5, is NAGVMQNPRHLVRRRGQEARLRCSPMKGHSHVYWYRQLPEEGLKFMVYLQKENIIDESGMPKERFSAEFPKEGPSILRIQQVVRGDSAAYFCASSPGQSNQPQHFGDGTRLSIL.

This chain joins TRBV20-1 and TRBJ2-7; D is undetermined. The length of the CDR3 is 11 residues. Trimming stripped 6 bases from V and 0 bases from J, with 6 bases between. Germline V CDR1 and CDR2: DFQATT, SNEGSKA (reference sequence). CDR3 amino acids: CSAPFSYEQYF. The CDR3 DNA reads as TGCAGTGCCCCTTTCTCCTACGAGCAGTACTTC.

The chain joins TRBV28 to TRBJ1-1; TRBD1 aligns across 7 bases. The germline V gene has CDR1 MDHEN and CDR2 SYDVKM. V dropped 5 bases and J dropped 6; count of bases not matched to a gene: 9. The CDR3 is 14 residues long. The CDR3 spells CASSLPTGRSEAFF. As DNA, the CDR3 is TGTGCCAGCAGTCTCCCGACAGGGAGATCTGAAGCTTTCTTT.

The chain recombines TRBV6-4 with TRBJ1-1, with D uncertain. The ends were cut back, 4 bases at V and 1 base at J, with 10 bases in the middle. The CDR3 extends over 14 amino acids. Germline-derived CDR1 and CDR2 are MRHNA and SNTAGT. CDR3 sequence (DNA): TGTGCCAGCAGTGCCTCGCCAGGGAACACTGAAGCTTTCTTT. Translation: CASSASPGNTEAFF.

This clone has a single count. The V and J genes are TRBV28 and TRBJ2-7, with TRBD2 matching 8 bases. The trim removed 3 bases at V and 2 bases at J, leaving 9 bases unmatched. This CDR3 is built from 16 residues. Germline V CDR1 and CDR2: MDHEN, SYDVKM. The CDR3 bases are TGTGCCAGCAGTTTGCCCCCCGGGGGGGTACCCTACGAGCAGTACTTC. As protein: CASSLPPGGVPYEQYF.

V usage is TRBV28 and J usage is TRBJ1-4; a weak D match, TRBD1 (5 bases). The V gene's germline CDR1 is MDHEN and CDR2 SYDVKM. The CDR3 length is 13 residues. Between the trimmed V and J ends, which lost 3 bases and 7 bases, there was a span of 9 bases. CDR3 DNA: TGTGCCAGCAGTTTTGGGAGGGGTGAAAAACTGTTTTTT. Its translation: CASSFGRGEKLFF. Together with reference TRBV28 and TRBJ1-4, the CDR3 gives the full variable domain: DVKVTQSSRYLVKRTGEKVFLECVQDMDHENMFWYRQDPGLGLRLIYFSYDVKMKEKGDIPEGYSVSREKKERFSLILESASTNQTSMYLCASSFGRGEKLFFGSGTQLSVL.

The chain links TRBV27 to TRBJ2-5; 10 positions match TRBD2. CDR1 is MNHEY and CDR2 is SMNVEV in the germline V gene (reference sequence). The V segment lost 5 bases and the J segment 0 bases; nucleotides outside the gene matches: 6. This CDR3 region has 16 residues. CDR3: CASSPRLAGHQETQYF. DNA of the CDR3: TGTGCCAGCAGTCCTCGACTAGCGGGCCACCAAGAGACCCAGTACTTC.

The J gene is TRBJ2-2, the V gene TRBV19, with 7 bases lining up with TRBD2. J was trimmed by 1 base and V by 3 bases; bases with no gene match: 2. The CDR3 sequence is 15 residues long. In germline, CDR1 is LNHDA, CDR2 SQIVND (reference sequence). The CDR3 DNA is TGTGCCAGTAGTATCAGCGGGGTGAACACCGGGGAGCTGTTTTTT. Protein product: CASSISGVNTGELFF. Complete variable domain (other parts from reference TRBV19 and TRBJ2-2): DGGITQSPKYLFRKEGQNVTLSCEQNLNHDAMYWYRQDPGQGLRLIYYSQIVNDFQKGDIAEGYSVSREKKESFPLTVTSAQKNPTAFYLCASSISGVNTGELFFGEGSRLTVL.